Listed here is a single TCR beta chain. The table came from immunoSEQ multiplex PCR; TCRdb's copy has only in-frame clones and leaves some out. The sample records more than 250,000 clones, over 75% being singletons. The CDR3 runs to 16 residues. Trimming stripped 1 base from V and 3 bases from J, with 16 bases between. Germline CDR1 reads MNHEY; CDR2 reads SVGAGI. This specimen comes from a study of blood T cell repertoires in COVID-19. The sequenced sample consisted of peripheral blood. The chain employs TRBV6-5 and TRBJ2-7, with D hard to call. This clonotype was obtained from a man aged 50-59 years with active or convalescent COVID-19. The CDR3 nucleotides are TGTGCCAGCAGTTACTACCCTCGTTCAGACATCTACGAGCAGTACTTC. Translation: CASSYYPRSDIYEQYF.